One and the same sample provided the 24 T cell receptor beta chains below, sequenced in a study of T cell responses to AZD1222 COVID-19 vaccine. Method: immunoSEQ multiplex PCR; TCRdb's copy keeps in-frame clones and lacks some. The sample shows 60,000 to 85,000 clones, roughly 84% of them seen only once. Here the sequenced sample was peripheral blood, taken 28 days after the second AZD1222 dose. These receptors were taken from an adult who received the AZD1222 COVID-19 vaccine.

This chain uses TRBV24-1 with TRBJ2-1; D gene unclear. Deletions cut 5 bases from V and 9 bases from J, with 13 bases between. There are 13 residues in the CDR3. The V gene's germline CDR1 is KGHDR and CDR2 SFDVKD. The CDR3 DNA is TGTGCCACCAGTGGCCAGCTCCTTGGTGAGCAGTTCTTC. Translated: CATSGQLLGEQFF.

Note on this clone: Other DNA sequences in this specimen translate into the identical CDR3. This rearrangement joins TRBV9 to TRBJ1-2, with D possibly matching TRBD1 (6 bases). The CDR3 is 14 residues long. Germline loops: CDR1 SGDLS, CDR2 YYNGEE. V dropped 1 base and J dropped 2 bases, with 9 bases sitting between them. The CDR3 loop is CASSVSGQNYGYTF. In nucleotides, the CDR3 is TGTGCCAGCAGCGTATCCGGACAGAACTATGGCTACACCTTC.

This clone occurred a few times. The rearrangement links TRBV28 to TRBJ1-6; 7 bases map to TRBD1. Per the germline V gene, CDR1 is MDHEN and CDR2 is SYDVKM. V trimming: 8 bases; J trimming: 10 bases; junction bases outside the gene matches: 2. CDR3 length: 11 amino acids. CDR3 sequence: CASQGGSPLHF. For the CDR3, the DNA is TGTGCCAGCCAGGGGGGGTCACCCCTCCACTTT.

V and J are TRBV7-8 and TRBJ1-2; D might be TRBD1 (5 bases). Per germline, CDR1 SGHVS and CDR2 FQNEAQ. CDR3 length: 13 residues. The V gene lost 3 bases and the J gene lost 8 bases, with 13 bases spanning the gap. Here the CDR3 reads CASSLGPNQGYTF. CDR3 DNA sequence: TGTGCCAGCAGCTTGGGGCCTAATCAAGGCTACACCTTC. The full variable domain, in which reference TRBV7-8 and TRBJ1-2 provide the parts outside the CDR3, is GAGVSQSPRYKVAKRGQDVALRCDPISGHVSLFWYQQALGQGPEFLTYFQNEAQLDKSGLPSDRFFAERPEGSVSTLKIQRTQQEDSAVYLCASSLGPNQGYTFGSGTRLTVV.

This rearrangement joins TRBV7-9 to TRBJ1-3, with 7 bases that match TRBD1. J was trimmed by 0 bases and V by 6 bases; bases with no gene match: 8. CDR1 is SEHNR, CDR2 FQNEAQ, per germline (reference sequence). The CDR3 is made up of 16 amino acids. The CDR3 DNA reads TGTGCCAGCAGGAGAGGACAGGCGAGCTCTGGAAACACCATATATTTT. The encoded protein is CASRRGQASSGNTIYF.

The CDR3 region has the DNA TGTGCCAGCAGGGGAGGACAGATAATGAACACTGAAGCTTTCTTT. Its protein is CASRGGQIMNTEAFF. This chain connects TRBV2 to TRBJ1-1; maybe TRBD1 (6 bases). Germline lookup yields CDR1 SNHLY and CDR2 FYNNEI. This CDR3 has 15 residues. The V gene lost 6 bases and the J gene lost 0 bases, with 14 bases spanning the gap. The full variable domain, its missing parts supplied by reference TRBV2 and TRBJ1-1, is EPEVTQTPSHQVTQMGQEVILRCVPISNHLYFYWYRQILGQKVEFLVSFYNNEISEKSEIFDDQFSVERPDGSNFTLKIRSTKLEDSAMYFCASRGGQIMNTEAFFGQGTRLTVV.

The rearrangement links TRBV9 to TRBJ1-2; TRBD1 aligns across 9 bases. The germline CDR1 and CDR2 sequences are SGDLS and YYNGEE. V lost 3 bases to trimming and J lost 7 bases; unmatched junction nucleotides: 7. The CDR3 runs to 14 residues. CDR3 protein: CASSGSGTGSGYTF. The CDR3 coding sequence is TGTGCCAGCAGCGGGTCCGGGACAGGGTCTGGCTACACCTTC. The full variable domain, its missing parts supplied by reference TRBV9 and TRBJ1-2, is DSGVTQTPKHLITATGQRVTLRCSPRSGDLSVYWYQQSLDQGLQFLIQYYNGEERAKGNILERFSAQQFPDLHSELNLSSLELGDSALYFCASSGSGTGSGYTFGSGTRLTVV.

V usage is TRBV21-1 and J usage is TRBJ1-3. TRBV21-1 is a pseudogene. This CDR3 is 11 amino acids long. CDR3 sequence (DNA): TGTGCCAGCGCCGGGCGGAACACCATATATTTT. Residues: CASAGRNTIYF.

The rearrangement uses TRBV6-5 and TRBJ1-3; tentatively, D is TRBD1 (5 bases). The CDR3 has 12 residues. Trimming removed 8 bases from V and 7 bases from J, with 12 bases in between. Germline values: CDR1 MNHEY, CDR2 SVGAGI. DNA of the CDR3: TGTGCCAGCGGGGCCGTCGGGAACACCATATATTTT. Its protein product is CASGAVGNTIYF.

The chain uses TRBV3-1 (or the pseudogene TRBV3-2) and TRBJ2-7; the match to TRBD1 covers 9 bases. Germline V gene data show CDR1 as LGHDT and CDR2 as YNNKEL (reference sequence). V lost 6 bases, J lost 8 bases, and 14 bases stayed unmatched. The CDR3 covers 15 residues. The CDR3 nucleotides read TGTGCCAGCAGTCTCGACTGGGACAGGGAAGCACAGCAGTACTTC. This gives the protein CASSLDWDREAQQYF.

This clone is a singleton in its sample. The chain combines TRBV7-3 with TRBJ1-6; the D gene is possibly TRBD1 (5 bases). V dropped 5 bases and J dropped 6 bases, with 11 bases sitting between them. CDR3 size: 14 residues. The V gene's germline CDR1 is SGHTA and CDR2 FQGTGA. CDR3 amino acids: CASSLGGGNSPLHF. The CDR3 nucleotides are TGTGCCAGCAGCCTCGGGGGGGGTAATTCACCCCTCCACTTT.

The chain recombines TRBV7-9 with TRBJ2-5; the D gene is possibly TRBD2 (6 bases). The CDR3 has 15 residues. CDR1 is SEHNR and CDR2 is FQNEAQ in the germline V gene (reference sequence). The germline V and J ends were trimmed by 9 bases and 5 bases, with 22 bases remaining between them. CDR3 DNA sequence: TGTGCCAGTCCCCGAGACCCGGGGGACGGTGAGACCCAGTACTTC. This codes for CASPRDPGDGETQYF. The full variable domain, completed using reference TRBV7-9 and TRBJ2-5, is DTGVSQNPRHKITKRGQNVTFRCDPISEHNRLYWYRQTLGQGPEFLTYFQNEAQLEKSRLLSDRFSAERPKGSFSTLEIQRTEQGDSAMYLCASPRDPGDGETQYFGPGTRLLVL.

The rearrangement links TRBV7-6 to TRBJ1-3; D unclear. This CDR3 spans 18 amino acids. Trimming left V 5 bases short and J 4 bases short, with 24 bases between. Germline CDR1 and CDR2: SGHVS and FNYEAQ. CDR3 DNA sequence: TGTGCCAGCAGCCCAGTGTCCGTCCCCTTGGGATCCGGAAACACCATATATTTT. Its translation is CASSPVSVPLGSGNTIYF.

This chain uses TRBV4-3 with TRBJ1-1; D gene ambiguous. The CDR3 consists of 13 residues. The V gene's germline CDR1 is LGHNA and CDR2 YSLEER. Trimming shortened V by 7 bases and J by 3 bases, and 12 bases separated the two germline ends. The CDR3 nucleotides are TGCGCCAGCACCTCCTCCTGGGACACTGAAGCTTTCTTT. Translated, it gives CASTSSWDTEAFF.

J is TRBJ1-2 and V is TRBV19, with 7 bases aligning to TRBD1. Germline V lookup: CDR1 LNHDA, CDR2 SQIVND (reference sequence). Losses at the gene ends were 6 bases for V and 4 bases for J; bases not matched to a gene: 5. CDR3 length: 13 residues. The CDR3 DNA is TGTGCCAGTAGGAACAGGGGTGCCTATGGCTACACCTTC. Translation gives CASRNRGAYGYTF.

The chain has TRBV10-3 and TRBJ2-3, with 7 nucleotides matching TRBD2. CDR1 is ENHRY, CDR2 SYGVKD, per germline. The CDR3 covers 15 residues. The ends lost 4 bases at V and 3 bases at J; junction bases unmatched: 7. CDR3 bases: TGTGCCATCAGTGGGGGGGGAACCCGAACAGATACGCAGTATTTT. Residues: CAISGGGTRTDTQYF.

The chain has TRBV7-9 and TRBJ2-5, with 9 positions matching TRBD2. This CDR3 has 16 amino acids. Trimming removed 2 bases from V and 4 bases from J; junction bases left unmatched: 8. Germline V gene data show CDR1 as SEHNR and CDR2 as FQNEAQ (reference sequence). The CDR3 nucleotides are TGTGCCAGCAGCTTATCTGGCGGGGGGGCCCCAGAGACCCAGTACTTC. Protein: CASSLSGGGAPETQYF.

This chain's CDR3 is CASSGTVSEGFTGELFF. The CDR3 DNA reads TGCGCCAGCAGCGGCACCGTGAGCGAGGGGTTCACCGGGGAGCTGTTTTTT. The rearrangement joins TRBV5-1 to TRBJ2-2; D tentatively reads TRBD1 or TRBD2 (5 bases each). V gave up 4 bases and J gave up 4 bases, with 20 bases separating them. This CDR3 has 17 residues. CDR1 is SGHRS, CDR2 YFSETQ, per germline. The full variable domain, its missing parts supplied by reference TRBV5-1 and TRBJ2-2, is KAGVTQTPRYLIKTRGQQVTLSCSPISGHRSVSWYQQTPGQGLQFLFEYFSETQRNKGNFPGRFSGRQFSNSRSEMNVSTLELGDSALYLCASSGTVSEGFTGELFFGEGSRLTVL.

V is TRBV7-2 and J is TRBJ1-2, with TRBD1 matching 9 bases. Germline V gives CDR1 SGHTA, CDR2 FQGNSA. CDR3 length equals 15 residues. J was trimmed by 7 bases and V by 0 bases; bases with no gene match: 6. The CDR3 DNA follows: TGTGCCAGCAGCTTAGCCCGACAGGGGGTATCTGGCTACACCTTC. As protein: CASSLARQGVSGYTF.

The V and J genes are TRBV7-2 and TRBJ2-3, with D possibly called TRBD1 or TRBD2 (5 bases each). The CDR3 has 17 residues. V dropped 2 bases and J dropped 2 bases, with 17 bases sitting between them. Germline assignment: CDR1 SGHTA and CDR2 FQGNSA. As DNA, the CDR3 is TGTGCCAGCAGCTTATCGGTTTCCGGGGCGTCCACAGATACGCAGTATTTT. It is translated as CASSLSVSGASTDTQYF.

This sequence joins TRBV3-1 (or the pseudogene TRBV3-2) and TRBJ1-6; D unclear. Trimming shortened V by 0 bases and J by 0 bases, and 12 bases separated the two germline ends. CDR1 and CDR2 from the germline V gene are LGHDT and YNNKEL (reference sequence). The CDR3 sequence is 18 residues long. This chain's CDR3 is CASSQDTRGFSYNSPLHF. The DNA of the CDR3 is TGTGCCAGCAGCCAAGATACTCGGGGATTCTCCTATAATTCACCCCTCCACTTT.

This clone was recorded only once. V and J are TRBV2 and TRBJ1-1; D is perhaps TRBD1 (6 bases). V shed 6 bases and J shed 0 bases, with 14 bases lying between them. The length of the CDR3 is 15 residues. Germline values: CDR1 SNHLY, CDR2 FYNNEI. CDR3 sequence reads: CASSVGGPMNTEAFF. The DNA of the CDR3 is TGTGCCAGCAGCGTAGGGGGTCCCATGAACACTGAAGCTTTCTTT. The full variable domain, completed using reference TRBV2 and TRBJ1-1, is EPEVTQTPSHQVTQMGQEVILRCVPISNHLYFYWYRQILGQKVEFLVSFYNNEISEKSEIFDDQFSVERPDGSNFTLKIRSTKLEDSAMYFCASSVGGPMNTEAFFGQGTRLTVV.

This chain joins TRBV11-1 and TRBJ1-2; 8 nucleotides match TRBD1. Germline V gene lookup returns CDR1 SGHAT and CDR2 FQDESV (reference sequence). CDR3 length equals 15 residues. J lost 3 bases, V lost 5 bases, and 8 bases had no gene match. The CDR3 reads CASSPDNRGDYGYTF. In DNA form, the CDR3 reads TGTGCCAGCAGCCCAGATAACAGGGGGGACTATGGCTACACCTTC.

The chain joins TRBV7-8 to TRBJ1-2, with TRBD1 as a possible D gene (6 bases). Germline loops: CDR1 SGHVS, CDR2 FQNEAQ. V was cut by 5 bases and J by 3 bases, with 10 bases left in between. CDR3 size: 13 residues. CDR3 region: CASSPRTDYGYTF. The CDR3 bases are TGTGCCAGCAGCCCCCGGACAGACTATGGCTACACCTTC.